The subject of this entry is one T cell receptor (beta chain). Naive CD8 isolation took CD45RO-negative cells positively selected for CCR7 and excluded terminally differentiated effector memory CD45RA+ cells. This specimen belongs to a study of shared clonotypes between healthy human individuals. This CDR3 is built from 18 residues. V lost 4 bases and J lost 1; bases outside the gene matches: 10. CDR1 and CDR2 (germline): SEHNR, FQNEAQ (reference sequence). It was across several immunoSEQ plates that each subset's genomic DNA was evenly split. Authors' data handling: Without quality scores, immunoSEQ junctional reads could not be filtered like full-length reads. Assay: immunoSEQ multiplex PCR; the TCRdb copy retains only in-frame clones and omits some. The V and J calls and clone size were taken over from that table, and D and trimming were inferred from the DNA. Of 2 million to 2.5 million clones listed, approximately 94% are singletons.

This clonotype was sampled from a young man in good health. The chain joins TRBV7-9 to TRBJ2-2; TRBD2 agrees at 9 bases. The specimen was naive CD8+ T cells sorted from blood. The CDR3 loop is CASSSPGGLAMNTGELFF. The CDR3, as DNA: TGTGCCAGCAGCTCCCCGGGGGGACTAGCAATGAACACCGGGGAGCTGTTTTTT.